The T cell receptor beta chain described here comes from a study of blood T cell repertoires in COVID-19. Across the study: The origin of the acute and convalescent COVID-19 samples was the United States, Italy and Spain.

Clinical history reported by participants formed the basis on which cohorts were assigned. Cohort 3 donors were reported recovered after two negative PCRs, clearance, or symptom resolution. Methods used by the authors: Using reference gene primer amplification, nucleated cell counts were estimated. Here immunoSEQ multiplex PCR was the method, and the copy in TCRdb shows in-frame clones only, minus some. For V, J and clone size, that table is used; D and trimming come from the DNA. The repertoire includes approximately 300,000 clones, 86% of them detected once, and around 4% sits in the top ten. CDR3 length: 14 residues. Looked up from germline, CDR1 is SGHNT and CDR2 is YYREEE (reference sequence). V was clipped by 0 bases and J by 10 bases, with 16 bases between them.

The J gene is TRBJ1-1, the V gene TRBV5-4; D is undetermined. Sample: PBMCs or T cells enriched from blood (not recorded which). The clonotype was recovered from a man aged 30 to 45 who had recovered from COVID-19. The CDR3 here is CASSLDLWTEGAFF. The CDR3 region has the DNA TGTGCCAGCAGCTTGGATCTGTGGACGGAGGGAGCTTTCTTT.